This TCR beta chain appears in the sequencing data of a study of cytomegalovirus exposure and HLA in healthy donors. In the PCR, 60 Vbeta and 13 Jbeta primers were used. Produced via immunoSEQ multiplex PCR; TCRdb's table is partial and in-frame only. The sample has 150,000 to 200,000 clones, approximately 77% seen once. The source material was PBMCs. The source of this sequence is a male donor in good health and CMV-seropositive.

In nucleotides, the CDR3 is TGCAGCGTTGAAGATAGAAGGCAGGGAGGGAGGAACACTGAAGCTTTCTTT. This codes for CSVEDRRQGGRNTEAFF. The chain joins TRBV29-1 to TRBJ1-1, with TRBD1 as a possible D gene (5 bases). The CDR3 spans 17 residues. The ends were cut back, 0 bases at V and 1 base at J, with 18 bases in the middle. The germline V gene encodes CDR1 SQVTM and CDR2 ANQGSEA.